These 8 T cell receptor beta chains share one sample of origin, sequenced in a study of blood T cell repertoires in COVID-19 (dated by TCRdb to the early 2020s). Receptor amplification or capture employed the immunoSEQ multiplex PCR assay. The table comes from immuneACCESS by way of TCRdb, which keeps in-frame sequences with V and J called. Part of the clones is missing from these tables; in studies checked, under half for an unresolved V gene and the rest for unknown reasons. Within this sample are some 80,000 clones, with 88% of them counted one time only. Roughly 20% of the sample is in the top ten clones. Sequencing used peripheral blood. These receptors were collected from a human donor in a cohort sampled during active COVID-19.

J is TRBJ1-2 and V is TRBV11-2; D is undetermined. The V gene lost 5 bases and the J gene lost 6 bases, with 22 bases spanning the gap. CDR1 and CDR2 from the germline V gene are SGHAT and FQNNGV. This CDR3 comprises 16 residues. CDR3 nucleotide sequence: TGTGCCAGCAGCCCTAGTAGCTTAGGAGGATCCGATGGCTACACCTTC. Protein: CASSPSSLGGSDGYTF.

The chain is built from TRBV3-1 (or the pseudogene TRBV3-2) and TRBJ1-1; D might be TRBD1 (6 bases). The CDR3 extends over 16 amino acids. Germline values: CDR1 LGHDT, CDR2 YNNKEL (reference sequence). The germline V and J ends were trimmed by 4 bases and 4 bases, with 19 bases remaining between them. The CDR3 coding sequence is TGTGCCAGCAGCCGGACCGGAACAGGGTACGGCACTGAAGCTTTCTTT. Protein sequence: CASSRTGTGYGTEAFF.

This rearrangement joins TRBV19 to TRBJ1-2; possibly TRBD1 for D (6 bases). The V end lost 2 bases, the J end lost 5 bases, and 15 bases lay between the germline ends. The CDR3 length is 15 residues. Germline lookup yields CDR1 LNHDA and CDR2 SQIVND (reference sequence). CDR3 protein: CASSISDSVRYGYTF. The CDR3 DNA is TGTGCCAGTAGTATATCGGACAGCGTTAGATATGGCTACACCTTC. Full variable domain (outside the CDR3, taken from reference TRBV19 and TRBJ1-2): DGGITQSPKYLFRKEGQNVTLSCEQNLNHDAMYWYRQDPGQGLRLIYYSQIVNDFQKGDIAEGYSVSREKKESFPLTVTSAQKNPTAFYLCASSISDSVRYGYTFGSGTRLTVV.

The V and J genes are TRBV4-1 and TRBJ2-3; D is possibly TRBD2 (6 bases). The length of the CDR3 is 15 residues. Per germline, CDR1 MGHRA and CDR2 YSYEKL. The ends were cut back, 0 bases at V and 2 bases at J, with 9 bases in the middle. This CDR3 is CASSQEDYFTDTQYF. In DNA form, the CDR3 reads TGCGCCAGCAGCCAAGAGGACTACTTCACAGATACGCAGTATTTT.

The chain carries TRBV19 and TRBJ2-1; D is perhaps TRBD1 (6 bases). This CDR3 spans 14 amino acids. CDR1 and CDR2 (germline): LNHDA, SQIVND (reference sequence). V shed 4 bases and J shed 6 bases, with 13 bases lying between them. The CDR3 here is CASSTLDRFNEQFF. In DNA form, the CDR3 reads TGTGCCAGTAGTACTCTAGACAGGTTCAATGAGCAGTTCTTC.

V is TRBV30 and J is TRBJ2-7, with 7 bases matching TRBD1. The CDR3 is 12 residues long. Germline CDR1 GTSNPN, CDR2 SVGIG (reference sequence). Trimming cost V 8 bases and J 5 bases; bases outside gene matches: 9. CDR3 in amino acids: CARGRGSHEQYF. The CDR3 DNA reads TGTGCCCGGGGCAGGGGGTCGCACGAGCAGTACTTC.

V usage is TRBV20-1 and J usage is TRBJ1-2; D gene uncertain. The germline CDR1 and CDR2 sequences are DFQATT and SNEGSKA (reference sequence). The CDR3 is made up of 11 amino acids. V shed 4 bases and J shed 2 bases, with 5 bases lying between them. The CDR3 coding sequence is TGCAGTGCTACAGCGAACTATGGCTACACCTTC. This translates into CSATANYGYTF.

The rearrangement links TRBV10-2 to TRBJ2-4, with 8 bases aligning to TRBD2. The length of the CDR3 is 19 residues. Trimming cost V 10 bases and J 2 bases; bases outside gene matches: 22. The germline CDR1 and CDR2 sequences are WSHSY and SAAADI. The CDR3, as DNA: TGCGCCACTTCCCCGGACACCTCCGGGACTAGGAATTCCAAAAACATTCAGTACTTC. Amino acids: CATSPDTSGTRNSKNIQYF.